There are many counts of the clone carrying this TCR beta chain. This sample is drawn from a study of blood T cells in healthy people across ages. Combining a sample-barcoded 5' primer with a J-beta primer mix, a second PCR ran for 7 to 11 cycles. TCRdb recomputed calls from the 5' RACE reads with MiXCR, one row per CDR3 protein. The table lists hundreds of thousands of distinct CDR3 sequences, about 30% of them singletons, with roughly 14% in the top ten. The CDR3 length is 15 residues. Germline V gene data show CDR1 as LGHDT and CDR2 as YNNKEL (reference sequence). Trimming cost V 4 bases and J 1 base, with 11 bases left between them.

This TCR was recovered from a woman aged 80 or older in good health. The rearrangement links TRBV3-1 to TRBJ2-4; no clear D gene. Source material: blood. The CDR3 DNA reads TGTGCCAGCAGCCCTACCCCGGACGCCAAAAACATTCAGTACTTC. Encoded protein: CASSPTPDAKNIQYF.